Listed here are 13 T cell receptor beta chains from one sample, sequenced in a study of regulatory T cells in long-lasting Graves disease. CDR3-region Arm-PCR and iRepertoire HTBI primers produced the TCR beta libraries. TCRdb reanalysed the multiplex PCR reads using MiXCR and keeps one entry per CDR3 protein. There are hundreds of thousands of distinct CDR3 sequences in the sample; more than 15% occur only once, and just under 25% lies in the top ten. Indicated time point: newly diagnosed GD, antithyroid drugs for less than 3 months. PBMC-extracted RNA yielded the TCR library. This sample also appeared in a second study, on T cells in Graves' hyperthyroidism and ophthalmopathy.

Sequences were derived from peripheral blood mononuclear cells (PBMCs), sampled at new diagnosis, from a patient treated with antithyroid drugs. These receptors all stem from a middle-aged woman with Graves disease.

The chain joins TRBV18 to TRBJ1-2, with D hard to call. The V gene's germline CDR1 is KGHSH and CDR2 LQKENI. Deletions cut 5 bases from V and 0 bases from J, with 13 bases between. The CDR3 runs to 15 residues. The CDR3 loop is CASSASDGTNYGYTF. DNA of the CDR3: TGTGCCAGCTCAGCCTCGGACGGTACTAACTATGGCTACACCTTC.

This clonotype was detected ten times or more. The chain uses TRBV3-1 and TRBJ2-3; TRBD2 matches at 9 bases. Per the germline V gene, CDR1 is LGHDT and CDR2 is YNNKEL (reference sequence). The CDR3 covers 14 residues. The V segment lost 4 bases and the J segment 4 bases; nucleotides outside the gene matches: 3. The CDR3, as DNA: TGTGCCAGCAGCCGGGCGGGGGGGTCAGATACGCAGTATTTT. This translates into CASSRAGGSDTQYF.

The rearrangement joins TRBV12-3 or TRBV12-4 to TRBJ1-5, with D unclear. Trimming shortened V by 6 bases and J by 3 bases, and 6 bases separated the two germline ends. The CDR3 sequence is 12 residues long. CDR3 nucleotides: TGTGCCAGCAGCCAGCCCAATCAGCCCCAGCATTTT. Encoded protein: CASSQPNQPQHF.

The V gene is TRBV2, the J gene TRBJ1-4, with TRBD1 identical over 7 bases. Trimming removed 7 bases from V and 1 base from J; junction bases left unmatched: 9. The CDR3 runs to 16 residues. CDR1 is SNHLY and CDR2 is FYNNEI in the germline V gene. The CDR3, as DNA: TGTGCCAGCACACAGGGGCCGAAAGTAACTAATGAAAAACTGTTTTTT. Its translation is CASTQGPKVTNEKLFF.

This sequence joins TRBV5-1 and TRBJ2-5; D call uncertain. The CDR3 spans 14 residues. Looked up from germline, CDR1 is SGHRS and CDR2 is YFSETQ. Between the trimmed V and J ends, which lost 0 bases and 5 bases, there was a span of 11 bases. The CDR3 nucleotides are TGCGCCAGCAGCTTGGACCCTGCGACGGAGACCCAGTACTTC. Protein product: CASSLDPATETQYF.

Many counts were recorded for this clonotype. V is TRBV12-3 or TRBV12-4 and J is TRBJ2-1; 7 bases agree with TRBD1. V was clipped by 10 bases and J by 1 base; unmatched bases: 10. The CDR3 spans 15 residues. The chain's CDR3 is CATRPGRGSYNEQFF. CDR3 DNA sequence: TGTGCCACCCGCCCCGGCAGGGGGTCCTACAATGAGCAGTTCTTC.

This clonotype was recorded a few times. V is TRBV12-3 or TRBV12-4 and J is TRBJ2-2, with unresolved D. V was trimmed by 3 bases and J by 6 bases, leaving 14 bases between them. The length of the CDR3 is 15 residues. CDR3 bases: TGTGCCAGCAGTTTGGTCAATCGGTGGGCCGGGGAGCTGTTTTTT. This encodes CASSLVNRWAGELFF.

The V call is TRBV6-1, the J call TRBJ1-5, with 8 bases matching TRBD1. The CDR3 consists of 14 residues. The ends lost 8 bases at V and 1 base at J; junction bases unmatched: 4. Germline values: CDR1 MNHNS, CDR2 SASEGT. The CDR3, as DNA: TGTGCCAGCGCCCGGACAGGGAGCAATCAGCCCCAGCATTTT. Its protein is CASARTGSNQPQHF.

The gene calls are TRBV5-8 and TRBJ1-1, with a weak D call TRBD1 (5 bases). V lost 4 bases to trimming and J lost 5 bases, with 12 bases between them. The germline CDR1 and CDR2 sequences are SGHTS and YDEGEE. This CDR3 has 13 residues. The DNA for the CDR3 is TGTGCCAGCAGCATCAACAGGAGAACTGAAGCTTTCTTT. Its translation: CASSINRRTEAFF.

This clonotype was seen a handful of times. The chain has TRBV9 and TRBJ2-7, with 8 bases lining up with TRBD2. The CDR3 has 14 residues. The germline V gene encodes CDR1 SGDLS and CDR2 YYNGEE. After removal of 4 bases from V and 2 bases from J, the junction contained 5 bases not matched to a gene. The CDR3 loop reads CASSPGGEPYEQYF. The CDR3 DNA reads TGTGCCAGCAGCCCGGGGGGGGAGCCCTACGAGCAGTACTTC.

The chain joins TRBV6-2 or TRBV6-3 to TRBJ2-7, with D hard to call. Trimming removed 8 bases at V and 5 bases at J, with 4 bases between. Germline values: CDR1 MNHEY, CDR2 SVGEGT. CDR3 length equals 9 residues. The CDR3 DNA follows: TGTGCCAGCGGGGACGAGCAGTACTTC. This encodes CASGDEQYF.

The rearrangement uses TRBV20-1 and TRBJ2-3; TRBD2 aligns across 8 bases. Per germline, CDR1 DFQATT and CDR2 SNEGSKA (reference sequence). This CDR3 contains 15 residues. The V and J ends lost 0 bases and 1 base, in that order; junction bases with no gene match: 3. This chain's CDR3 is CSARDLRGGTDTQYF. CDR3 coding DNA: TGCAGTGCTAGAGATCTGCGGGGGGGCACAGATACGCAGTATTTT.

This clonotype was seen a few times. The J gene is TRBJ2-6, the V gene TRBV11-2, with D perhaps TRBD2 (6 bases). V lost 5 bases to trimming and J lost 3 bases, with 14 bases between them. Germline V gene lookup returns CDR1 SGHAT and CDR2 FQNNGV. The CDR3 covers 16 residues. The CDR3 coding sequence is TGTGCCAGCAGCCCCCAGTTCGGGAGTGGGGCCAACGTCCTGACTTTC. It codes for CASSPQFGSGANVLTF. Based on the CDR3 plus reference TRBV11-2 and TRBJ2-6, the full variable domain is EAGVAQSPRYKIIEKRQSVAFWCNPISGHATLYWYQQILGQGPKLLIQFQNNGVVDDSQLPKDRFSAERLKGVDSTLKIQPAKLEDSAVYLCASSPQFGSGANVLTFGAGSRLTVL.